This T cell receptor beta chain was retrieved from a study of blood T cell repertoires in COVID-19 (dated by TCRdb to 2018 to 2020). Concerning the study at large: Samples from collaborators originated in the United States, Italy and Spain and spanned both the acute and convalescent phases of COVID-19. The material from the prospective study consisted of cDNA or gDNA derived from T cells, B-cell-depleted T cells, or PBMCs. The dataset comprised deeply sampled blood TCRbeta repertoires from subjects exposed to, actively infected with, or recovered from COVID-19. A freely available public database, intended as a resource for researchers studying the immune response to SARS-CoV-2, is where the repertoires were released. Samples came from the ongoing ImmuneRACE study (first 160 participants) plus 1,254 subjects from 6 global collaborators. Sample metadata almost always included a de-identified subject ID, COVID-19 status, age in years and sex. Where available, HLA class I and class II types were taken from metadata supplied by the sample provider and were not determined by assay-based typing. Paper-wide results and their limitations: The amount of clinical and demographic metadata varied by source and participant and was provided uncurated.

CDR1 SGDLS and CDR2 YYNGEE were looked up in the germline V gene. Compared with germline, V lacks 3 bases and J lacks 5 bases; bases without a gene match: 1. The cysteine opens and the phenylalanine closes a CDR3 of 14 amino acids. The sequence is cut down to CDR3 DNA, 42 bases in frame from base 1. Notes on this clone: Its antigen specificity is not known. It has no much larger one-base neighbor in the sample; base qualities were not kept.

TCRbeta CDR3 regions were amplified from genomic DNA by means of the immunoSEQ Assay, a bias-controlled multiplex PCR. The published analysis was carried out like this. The number of nucleated cells in each sample was estimated by amplification of reference gene primers within the assay. To quantify the absolute abundance of each unique TCRbeta CDR3 rearrangement, sequence reads were collapsed and filtered. For each sample, productive Simpson clonality was calculated as the square root of Simpson's diversity index over productive rearrangements. The clones in this table, taken by TCRdb from immuneACCESS, are in-frame only. Not every clone is retained; where verified, under half of the shortfall comes from an unresolved V gene, and the cause of the rest is unknown. V and J calls and clone size come straight from that table; D and trimming were deduced from the DNA. Counted in this sample were approximately 250,000 clones; more than 80% of them appeared once. The top ten hold over 4% of the sample.

Participants in the prospective study were aged 18 to 89 years, lived in some 24 United States geographic areas, and enrolled through a virtual design. In the prospective study, cohorts were assigned on the basis of participant-reported clinical history obtained from a screening survey and a study questionnaire. In the prospective study, mobile phlebotomists collected whole blood, serum and a nasopharyngeal or oropharyngeal swab from each participant. Additional blood draws and questionnaires over a 2-month period could optionally be provided by prospective study participants. Blood samples from the prospective study were shipped frozen or at room temperature prior to DNA extraction.

The chain joins TRBV9 to TRBJ1-6; 8 bases in the middle match TRBD1. Sequenced material: PBMCs or T cells enriched from blood (not recorded which). The sequence was collected from a woman in her twenties or thirties with acute COVID-19. The CDR3 reads as follows: CASSGTGNNSPLHF. The DNA reads TGTGCCAGCAGCGGGACAGGGAATAATTCACCCCTCCACTTT. This CDR3, with the reference TRBV9 and TRBJ1-6 proteins standing in past its ends, gives the full variable domain DSGVTQTPKHLITATGQRVTLRCSPRSGDLSVYWYQQSLDQGLQFLIQYYNGEERAKGNILERFSAQQFPDLHSELNLSSLELGDSALYFCASSGTGNNSPLHFGNGTRLTVT.